Below are 12 T cell receptor beta chains sequenced from a single sample in a study of Graves' ophthalmopathy and Graves' hyperthyroidism (dated by TCRdb to the late 2010s). Sequencing instrument: Illumina HiSeq 2000. For repertoire sequencing, TCR beta CDR3 regions were amplified from RNA transcripts. The first round was an RT-PCR using HTBI primers with the Qiagen OneStep RT-PCR kit, and this first round was followed by a second-round multiplex PCR, then size selection and purification. TCRdb trimmed the raw reads at Q25, called clones with MiXCR and kept productive beta chains. For every CDR3 protein sequence, its rows merge into one entry that carries the most common genes and DNA. This sample holds over a million distinct CDR3 sequences; less than 45% were observed only once. The ten largest clonotypes hold 8.5% to 14% of the sample. Sequenced sample: peripheral blood or thyroid tissue (not recorded which). All receptors come from an adult man with Graves' hyperthyroidism.

The V gene is TRBV7-9, the J gene TRBJ2-3, with D perhaps matching TRBD2 (6 bases). The CDR3 runs to 17 residues. Germline values: CDR1 SEHNR, CDR2 FQNEAQ (reference sequence). The V end was cut by 8 bases, the J end by 1 base, with 22 bases between. CDR3 DNA sequence: TGTGCCAGCGGAGGGGTCGATTCAGCGATGCGCACAGATACGCAGTATTTT. This sequence encodes CASGGVDSAMRTDTQYF.

The chain uses TRBV6-2 or TRBV6-3 and TRBJ1-5; the match to TRBD1 covers 7 bases. Germline lookup yields CDR1 MNHEY and CDR2 SVGEGT. V was pared by 7 bases and J by 4 bases, with 7 bases of the junction left unmatched. The CDR3 length is 14 residues. CDR3 amino acids: CASTSQGTNQPQHF. The CDR3 DNA sequence: TGTGCCAGCACTTCACAGGGGACTAATCAGCCCCAGCATTTT.

The chain combines TRBV10-2 with TRBJ1-1; 8 bases are shared with TRBD1. The germline CDR1 and CDR2 sequences are WSHSY and SAAADI. Trimming cost V 2 bases and J 10 bases; bases outside gene matches: 3. There are 12 residues in the CDR3. This CDR3 reads CASSEATGVAFF. Here the CDR3 DNA reads TGCGCCAGCAGTGAGGCGACAGGGGTAGCTTTCTTT.

This clonotype was seen at least ten times. This chain connects TRBV11-2 to TRBJ1-4; unclear D gene. V gave up 1 base and J gave up 5 bases, with 8 bases separating them. CDR1 and CDR2 (germline): SGHAT, FQNNGV. The CDR3 has 14 residues. The CDR3 DNA is TGTGCCAGCAGCTTAGCACCGGGGAATGAAAAACTGTTTTTT. Its protein product is CASSLAPGNEKLFF.

The V and J genes are TRBV2 and TRBJ2-5; a weak D match, TRBD1 (5 bases). This CDR3 is 16 amino acids long. Per germline, CDR1 SNHLY and CDR2 FYNNEI. The germline V and J ends were trimmed by 5 bases and 4 bases, with 20 bases remaining between them. In DNA form, the CDR3 reads TGTGCCAGCAGTTTATATGCCTCTAGGGGCATAGAGACCCAGTACTTC. It encodes CASSLYASRGIETQYF.

This clonotype was seen at least ten times. The chain links TRBV29-1 to TRBJ2-5, with D hard to call. The V end was cut by 6 bases, the J end by 4 bases, with 12 bases between. The CDR3 covers 12 residues. Germline V gene sequence: CDR1 SQVTM, CDR2 ANQGSEA. CDR3 DNA: TGCAGCGTCCGCCCTATCGGAGAGACCCAGTACTTC. Its protein is CSVRPIGETQYF.

There are a few counts of this clonotype. DNA of the CDR3: TGTGCCAGCAGCTCTTTTAGTTCACCCCTCCACTTT. Residues: CASSSFSSPLHF. The chain employs TRBV7-2 and TRBJ1-6; D call uncertain. The CDR3 has 12 residues. Looked up from germline, CDR1 is SGHTA and CDR2 is FQGNSA. The V end lost 4 bases, the J end lost 9 bases, and 7 bases lay between the germline ends. Complete variable domain (other parts from reference TRBV7-2 and TRBJ1-6): GAGVSQSPSNKVTEKGKDVELRCDPISGHTALYWYRQSLGQGLEFLIYFQGNSAPDKSGLPSDRFSAERTGGSVSTLTIQRTQQEDSAVYLCASSSFSSPLHFGNGTRLTVT.

This chain links TRBV7-2 with TRBJ2-5, with TRBD2 matching over 11 bases. The CDR3 loop spans 15 amino acids. V shed 2 bases, J shed 5 bases, and the junction held 4 bases outside the gene matches. CDR1 and CDR2 (germline): SGHTA, FQGNSA. The CDR3 DNA reads TGTGCCAGCAGCTTATTAGCGGGGGGGCTGGAGACCCAGTACTTC. Its translation: CASSLLAGGLETQYF.

This clonotype was counted between two and nine times. A read error may explain this, as a much larger clone is one base away. The rearrangement joins TRBV20-1 to TRBJ2-7; D is perhaps TRBD1 (5 bases). This CDR3 contains 13 residues. V lost 6 bases to trimming and J lost 10 bases, with 22 bases between them. Germline V gene sequence: CDR1 DFQATT, CDR2 SNEGSKA (reference sequence). CDR3 bases: TGCAGTGCCAAGGGGTCACGACAAGAGGCCCAGTACTTC. It specifies CSAKGSRQEAQYF.

This clonotype was observed at least ten times. The V gene is TRBV20-1, the J gene TRBJ2-5, with 9 bases matching TRBD1. The germline CDR1 and CDR2 sequences are DFQATT and SNEGSKA (reference sequence). The V gene end was trimmed by 6 bases and the J gene end by 4 bases; junction bases not matched to a gene: 9. This CDR3 is built from 14 residues. The CDR3 nucleotides read TGCAGTGCCGCGCTTACAGGGGGCATAGAGACCCAGTACTTC. This gives the protein CSAALTGGIETQYF.

This clonotype occurred many times. In DNA form, the CDR3 reads TGTGCCAGTAGTATAGATGCAGTCCTAAGCGAGCAGTACTTC. The encoded protein is CASSIDAVLSEQYF. The rearrangement joins TRBV19 to TRBJ2-7; D remains ambiguous. Per germline, CDR1 LNHDA and CDR2 SQIVND (reference sequence). The V and J ends lost 0 bases and 6 bases respectively, with 12 bases between them. CDR3 length: 14 amino acids.

This clonotype appeared many times. The genes are TRBV24-1 and TRBJ2-2, with 9 nucleotides matching TRBD1. This CDR3 is built from 15 residues. Germline CDR1 is KGHDR and CDR2 is SFDVKD. Germline trimming cut 9 bases from V and 0 bases from J; bases unmatched to any gene: 4. CDR3 DNA sequence: TGTGCCACCCGGGACAGGGATTCGAACACCGGGGAGCTGTTTTTT. Amino acids: CATRDRDSNTGELFF.